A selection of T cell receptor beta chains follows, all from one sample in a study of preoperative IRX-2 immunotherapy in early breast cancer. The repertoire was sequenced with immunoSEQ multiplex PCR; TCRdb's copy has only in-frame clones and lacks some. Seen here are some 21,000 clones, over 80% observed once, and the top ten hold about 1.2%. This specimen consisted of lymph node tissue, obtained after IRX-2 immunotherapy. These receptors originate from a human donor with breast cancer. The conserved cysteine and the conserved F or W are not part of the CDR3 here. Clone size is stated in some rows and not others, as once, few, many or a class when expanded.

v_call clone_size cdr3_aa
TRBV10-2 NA ASSDLRTSGIGDTQY
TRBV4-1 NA ASSHVGTYGYT
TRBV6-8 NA ASSLLETYHTGELF
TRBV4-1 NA ASSLRLQGEDTEAF
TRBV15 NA ATSRVGTGNYGYT
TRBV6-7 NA ASTPREGRQPQH
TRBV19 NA ASSIGSIEEKLF
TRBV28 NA ASRPGTTNTEAF
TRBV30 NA AWGRESSYNSPLH
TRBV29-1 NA SVNSGAYEQY
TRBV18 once ASSPAGQGARYGYT
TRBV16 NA ASSQQEGNYGYT
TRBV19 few ASNWGREGSPLH
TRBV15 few ATRATSGGYNEQF
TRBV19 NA ASSIVGTSYT
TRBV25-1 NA ASSEGSFYGYT
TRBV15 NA ATSRDSGRYGYT
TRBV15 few ATSRETAGSEQY
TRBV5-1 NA ASSLNRDRVDEQY
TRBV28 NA ASSFGGSTDTQY
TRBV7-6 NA ASSPGTGPYEQY
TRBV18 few ASSQNEDKFGLF
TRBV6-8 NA ASSYLGQGNTEAF
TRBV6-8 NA ASSDSTGSYT
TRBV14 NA ASSQGRNIQY
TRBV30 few AWIFNTEAF
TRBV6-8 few ASSSTSLSQF
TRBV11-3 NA ASSLLGMNTEAF
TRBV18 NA ASSRDSNQPQH
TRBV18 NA ASSPRIGEQY
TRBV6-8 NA ASSYTENTEAF
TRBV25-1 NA ASSERGGADYNEQF
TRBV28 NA ASSLSGLAGSYEQY
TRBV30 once AWRSGGSNYGYT
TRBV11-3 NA ASSSGTLSSYEQY
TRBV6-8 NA ASIPRGANTGELF
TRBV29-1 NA SVGGQSPYEQY
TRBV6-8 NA ASSLLIEAHEQY
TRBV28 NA ASSLPHGGYEQY
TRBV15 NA ATSRHYSGRDGSGNTIY
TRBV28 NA ASSLATLLNEKLF
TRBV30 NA AWSKQGSYEQY
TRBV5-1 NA ASSRGLAGVSGANVLT
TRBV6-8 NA ASRLGNTGELF
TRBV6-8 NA ASSYRGSGTEAF
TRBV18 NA ASSPRASGGDTQY
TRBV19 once ASSRTGGIGNTIY
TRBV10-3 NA AISEGGTGVYEQY
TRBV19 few ASSIYVGSTEAF
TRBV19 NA ASSLRPGSETQY
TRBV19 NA ASSPDRANYGYT
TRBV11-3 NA ASSLGNPLAGTQY
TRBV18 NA ASSPGGAEGNTIY
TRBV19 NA ATLGGAQRDNQPQH
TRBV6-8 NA ASSYVRETQY
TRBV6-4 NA ASKAGGDEQF
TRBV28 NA ASSFGRRTVGQETQY
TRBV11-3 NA ASSWTSDNYNEQF